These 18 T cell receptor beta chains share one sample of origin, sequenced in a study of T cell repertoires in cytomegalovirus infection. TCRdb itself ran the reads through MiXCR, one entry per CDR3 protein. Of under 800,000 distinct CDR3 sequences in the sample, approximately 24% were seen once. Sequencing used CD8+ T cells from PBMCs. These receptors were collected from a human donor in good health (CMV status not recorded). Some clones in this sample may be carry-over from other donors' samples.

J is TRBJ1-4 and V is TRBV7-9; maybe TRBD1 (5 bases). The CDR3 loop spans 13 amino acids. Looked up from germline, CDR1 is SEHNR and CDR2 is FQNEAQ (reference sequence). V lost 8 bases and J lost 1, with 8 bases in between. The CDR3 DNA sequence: TGTGCCAGCCGGACAAGAACTAATGAAAAACTGTTTTTT. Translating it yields CASRTRTNEKLFF. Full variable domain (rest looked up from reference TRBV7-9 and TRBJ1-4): DTGVSQNPRHKITKRGQNVTFRCDPISEHNRLYWYRQTLGQGPEFLTYFQNEAQLEKSRLLSDRFSAERPKGSFSTLEIQRTEQGDSAMYLCASRTRTNEKLFFGSGTQLSVL.

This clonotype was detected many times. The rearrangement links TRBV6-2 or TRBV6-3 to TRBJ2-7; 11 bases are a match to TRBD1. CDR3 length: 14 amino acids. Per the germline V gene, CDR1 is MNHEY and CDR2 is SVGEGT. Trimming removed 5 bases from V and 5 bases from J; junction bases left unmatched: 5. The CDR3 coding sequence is TGTGCCAGCAGTGAGGACAGGGGGCAAGACGAGCAGTACGTC. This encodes CASSEDRGQDEQYV.

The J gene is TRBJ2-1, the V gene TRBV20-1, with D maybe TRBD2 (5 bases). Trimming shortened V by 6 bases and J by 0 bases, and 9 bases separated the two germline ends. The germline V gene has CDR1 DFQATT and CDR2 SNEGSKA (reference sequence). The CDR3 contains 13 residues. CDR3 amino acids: CSAVGGSYNEQFF. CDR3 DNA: TGCAGTGCCGTTGGAGGCTCCTACAATGAGCAGTTCTTC.

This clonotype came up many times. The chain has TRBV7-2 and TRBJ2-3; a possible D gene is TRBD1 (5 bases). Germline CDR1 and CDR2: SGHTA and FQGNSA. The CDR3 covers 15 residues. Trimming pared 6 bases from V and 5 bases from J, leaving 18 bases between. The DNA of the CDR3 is TGTGCCAGCAGTGGGGCAAGGGGTGTGAGAGATACGCAGTATTTT. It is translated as CASSGARGVRDTQYF.

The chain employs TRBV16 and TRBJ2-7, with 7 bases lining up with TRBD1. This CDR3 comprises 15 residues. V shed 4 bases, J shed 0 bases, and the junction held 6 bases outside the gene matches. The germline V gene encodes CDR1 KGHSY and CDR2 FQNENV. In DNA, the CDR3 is TGTGCCAGCAGCCCGAAACAGGGGAGCTCCTACGAGCAGTACTTC. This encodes CASSPKQGSSYEQYF.

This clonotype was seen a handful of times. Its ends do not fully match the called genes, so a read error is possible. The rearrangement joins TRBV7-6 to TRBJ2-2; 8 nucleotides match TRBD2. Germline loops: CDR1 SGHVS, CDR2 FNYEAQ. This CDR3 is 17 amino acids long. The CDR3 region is CASSRSLSRAGAGELFF. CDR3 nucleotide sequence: TGTGCTAGCAGCCGTTCTCTTAGTCGAGCGGGAGCCGGGGAGCTGTTTTTT. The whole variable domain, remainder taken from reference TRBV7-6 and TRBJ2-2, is GAGVSQSPRYKVTKRGQDVALRCDPISGHVSLYWYRQALGQGPEFLTYFNYEAQQDKSGLPNDRFSAERPEGSISTLTIQRTEQRDSAMYRCASSRSLSRAGAGELFFGEGSRLTVL.

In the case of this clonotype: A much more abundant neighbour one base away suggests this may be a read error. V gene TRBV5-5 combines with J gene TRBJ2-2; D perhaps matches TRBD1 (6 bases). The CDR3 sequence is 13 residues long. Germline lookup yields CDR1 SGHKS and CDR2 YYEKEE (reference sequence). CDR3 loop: CGSQWGPTGELFF. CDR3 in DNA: TGTGGCAGCCAGTGGGGGCCCACCGGGGAGCTGTTTTTT.

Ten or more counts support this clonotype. The CDR3 bases are TGTGCCAGCAGCTTGACAGGGGGTTTGAGAGAAAAACTGTTTTTT. This codes for CASSLTGGLREKLFF. V gene TRBV6-5 combines with J gene TRBJ1-4; TRBD1 matches at 9 bases. Looked up from germline, CDR1 is MNHEY and CDR2 is SVGAGI. J gave up 8 bases and V 6 bases, and 10 bases lay outside the gene matches. The CDR3 consists of 15 residues.

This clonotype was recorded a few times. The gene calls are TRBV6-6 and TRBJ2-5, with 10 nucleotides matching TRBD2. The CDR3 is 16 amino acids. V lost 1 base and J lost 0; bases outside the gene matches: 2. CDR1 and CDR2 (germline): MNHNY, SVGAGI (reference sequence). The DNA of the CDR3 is TGTGCCAGCAGTTACTGGACTAGCGGAAACCAAGAGACCCAGTACTTC. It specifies CASSYWTSGNQETQYF.

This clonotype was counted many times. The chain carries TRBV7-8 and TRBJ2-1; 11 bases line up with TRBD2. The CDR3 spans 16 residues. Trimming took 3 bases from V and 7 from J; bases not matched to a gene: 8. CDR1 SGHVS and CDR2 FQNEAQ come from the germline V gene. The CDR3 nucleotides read TGTGCCAGCAGCTTCCGACGGACTAGCGGGTATAATGAGCAGTTCTTC. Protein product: CASSFRRTSGYNEQFF.

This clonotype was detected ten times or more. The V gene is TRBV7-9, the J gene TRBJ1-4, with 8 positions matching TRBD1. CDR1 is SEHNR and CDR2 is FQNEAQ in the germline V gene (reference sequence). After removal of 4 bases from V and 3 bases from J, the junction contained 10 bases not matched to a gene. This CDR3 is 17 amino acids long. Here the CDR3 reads CASSSTGTGGPNEKLFF. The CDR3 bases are TGTGCCAGCAGCTCTACCGGGACAGGAGGGCCTAATGAAAAACTGTTTTTT.

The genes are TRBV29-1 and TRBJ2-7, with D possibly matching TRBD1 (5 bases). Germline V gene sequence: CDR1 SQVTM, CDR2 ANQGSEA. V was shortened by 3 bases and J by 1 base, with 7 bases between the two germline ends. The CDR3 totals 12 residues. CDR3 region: CSVDTGSYEQYF. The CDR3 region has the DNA TGCAGCGTTGACACAGGTTCCTACGAGCAGTACTTC.

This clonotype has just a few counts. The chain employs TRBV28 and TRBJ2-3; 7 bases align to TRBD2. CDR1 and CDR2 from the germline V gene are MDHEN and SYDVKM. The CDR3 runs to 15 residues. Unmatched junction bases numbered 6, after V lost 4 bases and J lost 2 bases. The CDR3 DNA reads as TGTGCCAGCAGTTCTAGCGGCCTGACCACAGATACGCAGTATTTT. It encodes CASSSSGLTTDTQYF.

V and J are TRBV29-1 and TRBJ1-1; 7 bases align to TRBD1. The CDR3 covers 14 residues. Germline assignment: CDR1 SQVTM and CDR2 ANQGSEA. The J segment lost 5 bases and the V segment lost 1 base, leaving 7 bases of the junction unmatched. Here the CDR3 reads CSVEGTGLWTEAFF. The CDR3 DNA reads TGCAGCGTTGAAGGGACAGGATTATGGACTGAAGCTTTCTTT.

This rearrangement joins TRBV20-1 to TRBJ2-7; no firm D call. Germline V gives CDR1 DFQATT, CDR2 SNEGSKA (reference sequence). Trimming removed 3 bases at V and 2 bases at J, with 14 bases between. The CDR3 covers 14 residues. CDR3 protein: CSASATDSPYEQYF. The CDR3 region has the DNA TGCAGTGCTAGTGCGACCGACTCCCCCTACGAGCAGTACTTC.

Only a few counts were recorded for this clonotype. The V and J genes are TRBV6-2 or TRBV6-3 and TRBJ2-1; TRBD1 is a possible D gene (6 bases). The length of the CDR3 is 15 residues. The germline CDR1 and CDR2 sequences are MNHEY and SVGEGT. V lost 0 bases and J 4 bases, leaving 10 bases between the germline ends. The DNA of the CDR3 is TGTGCCAGCAGTTACTCCCTCACAGGGTACAATGAGCAGTTCTTC. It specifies CASSYSLTGYNEQFF.

CDR3 coding DNA: TGCGCCAGCAGCGGGACAACCTCCTACGAGCAGTACGTC. This translates into CASSGTTSYEQYV. The chain joins TRBV23-1 to TRBJ2-7; a possible D gene is TRBD1 (6 bases). TRBV23-1 has ORF status, its function being uncertain. The CDR3 consists of 13 residues. The V end was cut by 6 bases, the J end by 0 bases, with 9 bases between.

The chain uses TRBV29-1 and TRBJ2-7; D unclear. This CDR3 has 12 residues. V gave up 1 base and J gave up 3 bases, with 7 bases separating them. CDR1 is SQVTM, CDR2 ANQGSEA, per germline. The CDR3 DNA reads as TGCAGCGTTGAAGTAGGCAGCTACGAGCAGTACTTC. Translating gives CSVEVGSYEQYF.